These 25 T cell receptor beta chains share one sample of origin, sequenced in a study of prognosis after radiotherapy for stage I lung cancer. Genomic DNA provided the template from which TCR beta CDR3 was amplified by two-round multiplex PCR. First-round PCR used primers specific to each TRBV and TRBJ gene. TCRdb fed the multiplex PCR reads into MiXCR, producing one record per CDR3 protein. This table has 12,000 or so distinct CDR3 sequences, around half appearing once. The sample was PBMCs, taken before or after stereotactic body radiation therapy (not recorded which). The receptor set was obtained from a donor over 45 with non-small cell lung cancer.

This clonotype was found a few times. The V and J genes are TRBV19 and TRBJ2-5; possible D gene TRBD2, 5 bases. The germline gives CDR1 LNHDA, CDR2 SQIVND (reference sequence). V lost 5 bases and J lost 1, with 11 bases in between. CDR3 length: 14 amino acids. The DNA for the CDR3 is TGTGCCAGTAGTGCGGACTTCGGCCAAGAGACCCAGTACTTC. Translation: CASSADFGQETQYF.

The chain has TRBV19 and TRBJ2-3; possible D gene TRBD2, 5 bases. Looked up from germline, CDR1 is LNHDA and CDR2 is SQIVND (reference sequence). This CDR3 is 17 amino acids long. V was shortened by 0 bases and J by 0 bases, with 13 bases between the two germline ends. CDR3: CASSIDLGRGSTDTQYF. Written as DNA, the CDR3 is TGTGCCAGTAGTATAGATCTTGGAAGAGGGAGCACAGATACGCAGTATTTT.

The chain is built from TRBV27 and TRBJ1-5, with D uncertain. The V end lost 6 bases, the J end lost 5 bases, and 11 bases lay between the germline ends. CDR1 and CDR2 (germline): MNHEY, SMNVEV (reference sequence). The CDR3 is 13 residues long. CDR3 coding DNA: TGTGCCAGCAGCCCGGCGGGAGATCAGCCCCAGCATTTT. This gives the protein CASSPAGDQPQHF.

This clonotype was recorded at least ten times. V usage is TRBV20-1 and J usage is TRBJ1-1, with no clear D. The V gene's germline CDR1 is DFQATT and CDR2 SNEGSKA (reference sequence). The length of the CDR3 is 14 residues. The V end lost 0 bases, the J end lost 4 bases, and 12 bases lay between the germline ends. The CDR3 DNA sequence: TGCAGTGCTAGAGATGTAGGGTCTGTCACTGAAGCTTTCTTT. Translating gives CSARDVGSVTEAFF.

Ten or more counts support this clonotype. Compared with germline, one end of the junction differs, possibly owing to a read error. The CDR3 DNA reads as TGTGCCAGCAGTTTTGAAGGGGCGGGCAATCAGCTCCAGCATTTT. Translation gives CASSFEGAGNQLQHF. This chain joins TRBV27 and TRBJ1-5; D possibly corresponds to TRBD1 (5 bases). In germline, CDR1 is MNHEY, CDR2 SMNVEV (reference sequence). This CDR3 has 15 residues.

About this clonotype: This likely came from a read error, as a far larger clone is one base away. The chain joins TRBV6-5 to TRBJ1-6, with 7 nucleotides matching TRBD1. The J segment lost 10 bases and the V segment lost 6 bases, leaving 12 bases of the junction unmatched. This CDR3 is built from 15 residues. CDR1 and CDR2 from the germline V gene are MNHEY and SVGAGI. The CDR3 is CASSSNTGVQSPLHF. In DNA form, the CDR3 reads TGTGCCAGCAGCTCGAATACAGGGGTCCAATCACCCCTCCACTTT.

Worth noting for this clonotype: A read error may explain this, as a much larger clone is one base away. The chain couples TRBV7-9 to TRBJ1-4; D is possibly TRBD1 (5 bases). The CDR3 spans 13 residues. V lost 2 bases to trimming and J lost 8 bases, with 9 bases between them. Looked up from germline, CDR1 is SEHNR and CDR2 is FQNEAQ (reference sequence). The CDR3 nucleotides are TGTGCCAGCAGCTTACAGGGCCGGGAAAAACTGTTTTTT. Translation gives CASSLQGREKLFF.

This clonotype was observed at least ten times. V is TRBV12-3 or TRBV12-4 and J is TRBJ2-5; TRBD1 aligns across 12 bases. V shed 5 bases and J 4 bases; nucleotides not matched to a gene: 5. The CDR3 length is 15 residues. Here the CDR3 DNA reads TGTGCCAGCAGTCCAGGGACAGGGGGCGCAGAGACCCAGTACTTC. Translating it yields CASSPGTGGAETQYF.

V usage is TRBV6-2 or TRBV6-3 and J usage is TRBJ1-2; D is uncertain. Germline loops: CDR1 MNHEY, CDR2 SVGEGT. The CDR3 has 14 amino acids. Trimming took 10 bases from V and 4 from J, leaving 19 bases between them. The CDR3 bases are TGTGCCACCTTCCCCCCCATCTCGGGCTATGGCTACACCTTC. Translation gives CATFPPISGYGYTF.

This clonotype is a singleton in its sample. The rearrangement joins TRBV5-5 to TRBJ2-1; TRBD2 is a possible D gene (5 bases). The V gene's germline CDR1 is SGHKS and CDR2 YYEKEE (reference sequence). V was shortened by 2 bases and J by 15 bases, with 21 bases between the two germline ends. This CDR3 region has 14 residues. The CDR3 spells CASSFEGSRVYGFF. DNA of the CDR3: TGTGCCAGCAGCTTTGAGGGCAGTCGGGTGTACGGGTTCTTC.

With respect to this clonotype: A much larger clonotype is one base distant, so this may be a read error. The rearrangement joins TRBV7-9 to TRBJ2-7, with D possibly matching TRBD1 (5 bases). CDR1 is SEHNR and CDR2 is FQNEAQ in the germline V gene (reference sequence). The CDR3 contains 14 residues. V gave up 6 bases and J gave up 2 bases, with 14 bases separating them. This chain's CDR3 is CASREDKIPYEQYF. The CDR3 DNA is TGTGCCAGCAGAGAGGACAAAATACCCTACGAGCAGTACTTC.

This chain links TRBV7-3 with TRBJ2-2; D might be TRBD2 (5 bases). This CDR3 region has 15 residues. V lost 4 bases and J lost 7, with 16 bases in between. The germline V gene has CDR1 SGHTA and CDR2 FQGTGA. The CDR3 region has the DNA TGTGCCAGCAGCTCAACGGGATGGATGGGCGGGGAGCTGTTTTTT. It specifies CASSSTGWMGGELFF. Combining the CDR3 with reference TRBV7-3 and TRBJ2-2 gives the whole variable domain GAGVSQTPSNKVTEKGKYVELRCDPISGHTALYWYRQSLGQGPEFLIYFQGTGAADDSGLPNDRFFAVRPEGSVSTLKIQRTERGDSAVYLCASSSTGWMGGELFFGEGSRLTVL.

Regarding this clonotype: It is likely a read error: a sequence one base away is far more abundant. The rearrangement uses TRBV6-4 and TRBJ2-7; D is unresolved. Deletions cut 5 bases from V and 2 bases from J, with 10 bases between. The germline V gene encodes CDR1 MRHNA and CDR2 SNTAGT. This CDR3 contains 13 residues. CDR3 nucleotide sequence: TGTGCCAGCAGTCTGACACCCACCTACGAGCAGTACTTC. Its protein is CASSLTPTYEQYF.

A note on this clonotype: As the CDR3 is not closed by the conserved phenylalanine or tryptophan, this likely results from a read error. This sequence joins TRBV6-4 and TRBJ2-6; unclear D gene. The CDR3 has 14 residues. V lost 7 bases and J lost 2, with 9 bases in between. Germline V lookup: CDR1 MRHNA, CDR2 SNTAGT. The CDR3 coding sequence is TGTGCCAGCACTCCGGTGGCTGGGGCCAACGTCCTGACTTCC. Translating it yields CASTPVAGANVLTS.

The chain links TRBV6-1 to TRBJ2-7, with D perhaps matching TRBD2 (5 bases). The CDR3 has 17 residues. From germline, CDR1 is MNHNS and CDR2 SASEGT. V was clipped by 2 bases and J by 0 bases, with 17 bases between them. Here the CDR3 reads CASSERVTSGSSYEQYF. The CDR3 region has the DNA TGTGCCAGCAGTGAAAGGGTCACAAGCGGTAGCTCCTACGAGCAGTACTTC.

The rearrangement uses TRBV20-1 and TRBJ2-5; 7 bases map to TRBD1. V gave up 4 bases and J gave up 7 bases; unmatched junction bases: 6. This CDR3 region has 12 residues. CDR1 DFQATT and CDR2 SNEGSKA come from the germline V gene (reference sequence). CDR3 in amino acids: CSAMVTGTTQYF. In nucleotides, the CDR3 is TGCAGTGCTATGGTGACAGGGACGACCCAGTACTTC.

The chain couples TRBV14 to TRBJ2-7, with D hard to call. The V end was cut by 0 bases, the J end by 6 bases, with 12 bases between. This CDR3 region has 14 residues. Germline V lookup: CDR1 SGHDN, CDR2 FVKESK. The CDR3 bases are TGTGCCAGCAGCCAAGATCTCCCGTGGGCCGAGCAGTACTTC. The encoded protein is CASSQDLPWAEQYF.

As regards this clonotype: Since a much larger clone is just one base distant, this may be a read error. The V call is TRBV6-2 or TRBV6-3, the J call TRBJ2-1; TRBD1 matches 9 bases. Germline-derived CDR1 and CDR2 are MNHEY and SVGEGT. The CDR3 spans 14 residues. The CDR3 sequence: CAISTGGRGNDQFF. The CDR3 DNA sequence: TGTGCCATCAGCACAGGGGGCCGGGGCAATGATCAGTTCTTC.

This clonotype is medium-sized (0.01 to 0.1%) in the sample. This sequence joins TRBV6-4 and TRBJ2-1, with 8 bases fitting TRBD2. This CDR3 comprises 14 residues. CDR1 is MRHNA and CDR2 is SNTAGT in the germline V gene. V was pared by 5 bases and J by 5 bases, with 5 bases of the junction left unmatched. The CDR3 nucleotides read TGTGCCAGCAGTCCGGGGGGGGCCAACAATGAGCAGTTCTTC. It is translated as CASSPGGANNEQFF.

Relative to its sample, this clonotype is medium-sized. This sequence joins TRBV11-2 and TRBJ2-3; possible D gene TRBD2, 6 bases. CDR1 is SGHAT and CDR2 is FQNNGV in the germline V gene. CDR3 length: 11 residues. V was pared by 6 bases and J by 5 bases, with 6 bases between. The CDR3 region is CASRRGDTQYF. In nucleotides, the CDR3 is TGTGCCAGCAGGCGGGGAGATACGCAGTATTTT.

In this sample, this clonotype turned up many times. The rearrangement links TRBV6-2 or TRBV6-3 to TRBJ2-5, with D uncertain. There are 16 residues in the CDR3. The V gene's germline CDR1 is MNHEY and CDR2 SVGEGT. V was shortened by 6 bases and J by 1 base, with 18 bases between the two germline ends. The CDR3 sequence: CASRPPPERFQETQYF. The DNA for the CDR3 is TGTGCCAGCAGACCCCCTCCCGAGAGGTTCCAAGAGACCCAGTACTTC.

The chain couples TRBV19 to TRBJ2-1, with D perhaps matching TRBD2 (6 bases). The CDR3 has 14 residues. Trimming left V 7 bases short and J 3 bases short, with 13 bases between. Germline CDR1 and CDR2: LNHDA and SQIVND (reference sequence). DNA of the CDR3: TGTGCCAGTATTGCGGGAAGGGGCTACAATGAGCAGTTCTTC. Protein product: CASIAGRGYNEQFF.

This clonotype occurred once. The V gene is TRBV6-1, the J gene TRBJ1-3, with D perhaps matching TRBD1 (6 bases). Germline CDR1 MNHNS, CDR2 SASEGT. The CDR3 extends over 16 amino acids. The V end was cut by 6 bases, the J end by 2 bases, with 17 bases between. CDR3 in DNA: TGTGCCAGCAGCCTCAGCAGGACAGACCCTGGAAACACCATATATTTT. It encodes CASSLSRTDPGNTIYF.

The sample holds many counts of this clonotype. This chain links TRBV10-2 with TRBJ1-6; D perhaps matches TRBD1 (5 bases). The CDR3 consists of 15 residues. Germline loops: CDR1 WSHSY, CDR2 SAAADI. Trimming took 6 bases from V and 7 from J, leaving 16 bases between them. The chain's CDR3 is CASSEGQTSNSPLHF. The CDR3 DNA reads TGCGCCAGCAGCGAAGGACAAACGTCGAATTCACCCCTCCACTTT.

This clonotype was detected ten times or more. The chain recombines TRBV5-6 with TRBJ2-7; D is possibly TRBD2 (6 bases). The CDR3 sequence is 15 residues long. The V end lost 4 bases, the J end lost 3 bases, and 17 bases lay between the germline ends. Germline CDR1 is SGHDT and CDR2 is YYEEEE. Here the CDR3 reads CASSRLSARGYEQYF. The CDR3, as DNA: TGTGCCAGCAGCCGGTTATCGGCGCGGGGCTACGAGCAGTACTTC.